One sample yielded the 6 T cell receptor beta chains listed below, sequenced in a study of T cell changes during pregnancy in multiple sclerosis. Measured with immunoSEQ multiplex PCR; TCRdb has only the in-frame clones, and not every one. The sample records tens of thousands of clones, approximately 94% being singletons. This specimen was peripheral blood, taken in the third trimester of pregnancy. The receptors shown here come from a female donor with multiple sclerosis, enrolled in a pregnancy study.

The CDR3 coding sequence is TGTGCCAGCAGTTCGTCTGCACCCGGGGTGACGCAGTATTTT. Its protein product is CASSSSAPGVTQYF. The rearrangement links TRBV6-5 to TRBJ2-3, with D possibly TRBD2 on 5 matching bases. Trimming pared 4 bases from V and 9 bases from J, leaving 17 bases between. The CDR3 loop spans 14 amino acids. Germline CDR1 reads MNHEY; CDR2 reads SVGAGI.

The DNA of the CDR3 is TGTGCCAGCAGTTTCTTGAATGAGCAGTTCTTC. Protein sequence: CASSFLNEQFF. The gene calls are TRBV25-1 and TRBJ2-1, with D unclear. Germline assignment: CDR1 MGHDK and CDR2 SYGVNS. This CDR3 region has 11 residues. With 5 bases removed from V and 7 bases from J, the gap between germline ends came to 6 bases.

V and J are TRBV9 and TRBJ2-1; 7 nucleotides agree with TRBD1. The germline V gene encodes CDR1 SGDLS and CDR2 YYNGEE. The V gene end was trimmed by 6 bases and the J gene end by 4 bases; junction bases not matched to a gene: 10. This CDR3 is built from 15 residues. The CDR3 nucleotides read TGTGCCAGCATTCTCCGGACAGGTAAATACAATGAGCAGTTCTTC. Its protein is CASILRTGKYNEQFF.

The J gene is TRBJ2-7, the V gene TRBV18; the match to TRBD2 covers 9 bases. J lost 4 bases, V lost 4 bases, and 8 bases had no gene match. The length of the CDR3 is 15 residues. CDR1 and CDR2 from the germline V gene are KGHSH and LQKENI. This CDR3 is CASSLTSGNYYEQYF. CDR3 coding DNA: TGTGCCAGCTCACTGACTAGCGGCAATTATTACGAGCAGTACTTC.

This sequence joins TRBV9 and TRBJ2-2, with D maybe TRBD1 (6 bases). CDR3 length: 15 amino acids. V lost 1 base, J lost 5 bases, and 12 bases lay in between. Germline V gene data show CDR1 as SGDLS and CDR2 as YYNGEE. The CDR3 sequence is CASSVRGWATGELFF. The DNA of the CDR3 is TGTGCCAGCAGCGTAAGGGGGTGGGCAACCGGGGAGCTGTTTTTT.

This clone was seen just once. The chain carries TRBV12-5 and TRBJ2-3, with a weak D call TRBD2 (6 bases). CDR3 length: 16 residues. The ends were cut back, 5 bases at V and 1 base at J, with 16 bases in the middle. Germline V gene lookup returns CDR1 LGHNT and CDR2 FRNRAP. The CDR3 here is CASGPQPGLRTDTQYF. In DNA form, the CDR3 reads TGTGCTAGTGGTCCCCAGCCGGGACTGCGCACAGATACGCAGTATTTT.